This T cell receptor beta chain originates from a study of blood T cell repertoires in COVID-19. For the study at large: Sources were T cells, B-cell-depleted T cells, or PBMCs; the material itself was cDNA or gDNA.

Germline-derived CDR1 and CDR2 are SGHDT and YYEEEE. The CDR3 is 14 residues long. With 1 base removed from V and 2 bases from J, the gap between germline ends came to 10 bases. Per the original data handling: Researchers report that nucleated cell counts were estimated from reference gene primer amplification. Libraries were prepared by immunoSEQ multiplex PCR; TCRdb keeps only in-frame clonotypes and omits some of them. Clonal size and the V and J genes are those of that table, whereas D and trimming came from the DNA. This table holds more than 100,000 clones, roughly 90% found once. The chain carries TRBV5-6 and TRBJ2-7, with D maybe TRBD2 (6 bases). The sequence derives from a man between 65 and 85 years old with active COVID-19. Sequencing was performed on peripheral blood. The CDR3 nucleotides are TGTGCCAGCAGCTTGACCGGAGGGGCCTACGAGCAGTACTTC. Its protein is CASSLTGGAYEQYF.